This is a list of T cell receptor beta chains from one sample in a study of blood T cell repertoires in COVID-19. The table came from immunoSEQ multiplex PCR; TCRdb's copy has only in-frame clones and leaves some out. The profile shows some 50,000 clones, roughly four fifths of them singletons. Sequenced material: peripheral blood. Receptor source: a woman aged 80 or older with acute or convalescent COVID-19. Each CDR3 is given with its conserved first and last residue. The D gene is left open where the match is weak.

>TRBV2|TRBJ2-1|-
CASSEAGALAGRVRPYNEQFF
>TRBV10-1|TRBJ2-5|TRBD1
CASSEPGTAQETQYF
>TRBV19|TRBJ2-7|TRBD1
CASTLSGQGAYEQYF
>TRBV5-8|TRBJ2-5|TRBD1
CASSLVGQGARGKTQYF
>TRBV5-1|TRBJ1-3|-
CASTPDPSGGTIYF
>TRBV9|TRBJ2-3|TRBD1
CASGTAASTDTQYF
>TRBV7-6|TRBJ2-7|-
CASSLTHGGTGEQYF
>TRBV5-1|TRBJ2-7|TRBD1
CASSLGGDRHEQYF
>TRBV5-6|TRBJ1-4|-
CASSSGHANEKLFF
>TRBV11-2|TRBJ1-6|-
CASSLGRNSNSPLHF
>TRBV5-1|TRBJ2-7|TRBD2
CASSPGLARTPGYEQYF
>TRBV5-8|TRBJ1-5|TRBD1
CASRKWTGVVQPQHF
>TRBV5-1|TRBJ2-1|TRBD1
CASSRPTGDNEQFF
>TRBV5-1|TRBJ1-1|-
CASSLAGTQNTEAFF
>TRBV28|TRBJ1-6|TRBD1
CASSSRTGRSPLHF
>TRBV19|TRBJ1-5|TRBD1
CASSQQGASNQPQHF
>TRBV4-1|TRBJ1-2|-
CASSHRTAGNYGYTF
>TRBV11-2|TRBJ2-5|TRBD2
CASSLTPREVTQYF
>TRBV2|TRBJ2-7|-
CASISRPLDEQYF
>TRBV10-2|TRBJ1-4|-
CASSGSAATNEKLFF
>TRBV2|TRBJ1-5|-
CASRQDPNNQPQHF
>TRBV5-1|TRBJ2-2|-
CASSPTGGNANTGELFF
>TRBV4-1|TRBJ2-2|TRBD2
CASSHGPGLSASGELFF
>TRBV7-8|TRBJ1-5|-
CASSLGLPNQPQHF
>TRBV19|TRBJ2-7|TRBD1
CASSIADRGLYEQYF
>TRBV2|TRBJ1-1|-
CASRGQPNTEAFF
>TRBV6-1|TRBJ2-7|-
CASSEGGAKGIYEQYF